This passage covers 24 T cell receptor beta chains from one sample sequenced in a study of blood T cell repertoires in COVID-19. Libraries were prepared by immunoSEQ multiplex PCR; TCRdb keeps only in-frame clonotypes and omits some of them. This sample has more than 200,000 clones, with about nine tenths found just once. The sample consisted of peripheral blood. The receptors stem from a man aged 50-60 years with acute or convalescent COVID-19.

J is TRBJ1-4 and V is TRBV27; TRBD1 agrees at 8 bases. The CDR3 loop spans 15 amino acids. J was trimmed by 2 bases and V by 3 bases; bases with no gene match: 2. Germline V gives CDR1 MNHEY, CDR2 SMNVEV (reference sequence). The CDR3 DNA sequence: TGTGCCAGCAGTTTGCAGGGGGCCACTAATGAAAAACTGTTTTTT. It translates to CASSLQGATNEKLFF. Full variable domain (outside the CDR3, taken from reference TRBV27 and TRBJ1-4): EAQVTQNPRYLITVTGKKLTVTCSQNMNHEYMSWYRQDPGLGLRQIYYSMNVEVTDKGDVPEGYKVSRKEKRNFPLILESPSPNQTSLYFCASSLQGATNEKLFFGSGTQLSVL.

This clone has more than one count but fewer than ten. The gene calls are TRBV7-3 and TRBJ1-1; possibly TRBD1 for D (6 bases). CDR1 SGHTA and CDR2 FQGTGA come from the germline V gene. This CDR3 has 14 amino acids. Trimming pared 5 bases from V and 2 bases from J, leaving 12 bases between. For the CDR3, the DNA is TGTGCCAGCAGCCCGTCGGACAGAAACACTGAAGCTTTCTTT. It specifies CASSPSDRNTEAFF.

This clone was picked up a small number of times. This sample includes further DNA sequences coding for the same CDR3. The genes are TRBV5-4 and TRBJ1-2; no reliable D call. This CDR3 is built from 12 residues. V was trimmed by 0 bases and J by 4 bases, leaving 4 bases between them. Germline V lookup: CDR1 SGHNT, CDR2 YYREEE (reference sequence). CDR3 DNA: TGTGCCAGCAGCTTGGACAGCTATGGCTACACCTTC. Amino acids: CASSLDSYGYTF.

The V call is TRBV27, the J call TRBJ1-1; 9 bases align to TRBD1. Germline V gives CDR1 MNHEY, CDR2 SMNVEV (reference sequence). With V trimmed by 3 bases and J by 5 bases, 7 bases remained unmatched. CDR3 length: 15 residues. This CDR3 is CASSLTWTGETEAFF. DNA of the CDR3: TGTGCCAGCAGTTTGACCTGGACAGGGGAGACTGAAGCTTTCTTT.

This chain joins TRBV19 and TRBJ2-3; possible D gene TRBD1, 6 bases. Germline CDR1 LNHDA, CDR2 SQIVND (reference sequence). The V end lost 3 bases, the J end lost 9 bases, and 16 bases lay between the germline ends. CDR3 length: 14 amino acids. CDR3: CASSMGSQGYTQYF. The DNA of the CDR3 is TGTGCCAGTAGTATGGGGAGTCAGGGGTACACGCAGTATTTT.

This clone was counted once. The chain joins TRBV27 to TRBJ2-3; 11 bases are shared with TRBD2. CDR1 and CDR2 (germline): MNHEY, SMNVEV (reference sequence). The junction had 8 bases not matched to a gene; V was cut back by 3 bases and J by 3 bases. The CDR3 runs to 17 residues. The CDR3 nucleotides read TGTGCCAGCAGTTTTCTTCCTAGCGGGGGGCTAACAGATACGCAGTATTTT. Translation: CASSFLPSGGLTDTQYF.

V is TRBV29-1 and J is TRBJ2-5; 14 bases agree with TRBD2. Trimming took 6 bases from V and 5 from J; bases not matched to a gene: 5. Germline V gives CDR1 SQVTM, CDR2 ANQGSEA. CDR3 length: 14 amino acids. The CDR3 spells CSVTSGGAGETQYF. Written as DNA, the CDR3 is TGCAGCGTGACTAGCGGGGGGGCCGGGGAGACCCAGTACTTC.

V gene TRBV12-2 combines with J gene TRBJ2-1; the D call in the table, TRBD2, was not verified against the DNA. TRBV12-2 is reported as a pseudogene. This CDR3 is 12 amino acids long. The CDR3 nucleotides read TGTGCAAGTCGCCCTATTGAGGATGAGCAGTTCTTC. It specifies CASRPIEDEQFF.

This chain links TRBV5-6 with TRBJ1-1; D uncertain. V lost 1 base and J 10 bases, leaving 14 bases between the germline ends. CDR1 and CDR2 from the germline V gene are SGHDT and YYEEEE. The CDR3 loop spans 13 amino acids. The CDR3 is CASSLRAGKAAFF. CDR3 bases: TGTGCCAGCAGCTTGCGAGCGGGAAAGGCAGCTTTCTTT.

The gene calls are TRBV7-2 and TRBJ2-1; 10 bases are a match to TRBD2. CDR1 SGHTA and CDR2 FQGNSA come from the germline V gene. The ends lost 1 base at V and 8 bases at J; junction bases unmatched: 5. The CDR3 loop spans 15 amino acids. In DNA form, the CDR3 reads TGTGCCAGCAGCTTAGAAAGCGGGGGGGCACATGAGCAGTTCTTC. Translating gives CASSLESGGAHEQFF.

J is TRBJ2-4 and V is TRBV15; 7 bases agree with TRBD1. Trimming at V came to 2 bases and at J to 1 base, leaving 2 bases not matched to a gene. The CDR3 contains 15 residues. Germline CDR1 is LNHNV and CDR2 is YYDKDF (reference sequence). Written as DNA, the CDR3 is TGTGCCACCAGCAGATTACAGGGGGCCAAAAACATTCAGTACTTC. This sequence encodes CATSRLQGAKNIQYF.

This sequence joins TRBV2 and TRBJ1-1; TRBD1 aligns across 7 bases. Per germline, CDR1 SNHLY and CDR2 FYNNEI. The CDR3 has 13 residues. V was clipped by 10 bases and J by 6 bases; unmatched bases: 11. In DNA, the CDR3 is TGTGCCACACAGGGGTTATTGTTCGCTGAAGCTTTCTTT. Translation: CATQGLLFAEAFF.

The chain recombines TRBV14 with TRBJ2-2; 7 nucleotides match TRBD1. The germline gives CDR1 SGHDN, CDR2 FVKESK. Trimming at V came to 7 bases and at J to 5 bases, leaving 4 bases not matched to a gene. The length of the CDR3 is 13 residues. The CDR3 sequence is CASTQGFTGELFF. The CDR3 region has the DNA TGTGCCAGCACACAGGGGTTTACCGGGGAGCTGTTTTTT. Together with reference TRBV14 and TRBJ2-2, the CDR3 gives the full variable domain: EAGVTQFPSHSVIEKGQTVTLRCDPISGHDNLYWYRRVMGKEIKFLLHFVKESKQDESGMPNNRFLAERTGGTYSTLKVQPAELEDSGVYFCASTQGFTGELFFGEGSRLTVL.

The CDR3 region is CASSLGLAGVSTDTQYF. DNA for the CDR3: TGTGCCAGCAGCTTAGGGCTAGCGGGCGTCAGCACAGATACGCAGTATTTT. The chain couples TRBV5-4 to TRBJ2-3, with 8 nucleotides matching TRBD2. Losses at the gene ends were 2 bases for V and 0 bases for J; bases not matched to a gene: 8. The CDR3 covers 17 residues. Germline values: CDR1 SGHNT, CDR2 YYREEE (reference sequence).

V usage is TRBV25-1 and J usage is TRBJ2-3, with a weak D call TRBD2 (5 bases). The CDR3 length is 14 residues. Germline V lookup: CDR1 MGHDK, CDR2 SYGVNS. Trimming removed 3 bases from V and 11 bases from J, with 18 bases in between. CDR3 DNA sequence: TGTGCCAGCAGTGACAGCAGGTTCGGGGTAAAGCAGTATTTT. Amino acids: CASSDSRFGVKQYF.

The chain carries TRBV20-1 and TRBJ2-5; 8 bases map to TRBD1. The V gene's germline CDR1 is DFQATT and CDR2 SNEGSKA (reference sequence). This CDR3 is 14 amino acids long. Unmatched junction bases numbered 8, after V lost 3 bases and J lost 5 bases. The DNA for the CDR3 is TGCAGTGCTAGTACGGCAGGGGGCAGGGAGACCCAGTACTTC. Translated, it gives CSASTAGGRETQYF.

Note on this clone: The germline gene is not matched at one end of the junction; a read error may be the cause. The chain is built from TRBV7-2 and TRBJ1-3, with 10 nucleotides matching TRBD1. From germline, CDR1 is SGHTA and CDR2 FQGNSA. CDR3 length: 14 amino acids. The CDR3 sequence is CASSLWTGGTTIYF. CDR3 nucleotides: TGTGCCAGCAGCTTATGGACAGGGGGAACCACCATATATTTT.

The CDR3 here is CASSQRADGGKGPNTEAFF. The CDR3 DNA sequence: TGCGCCAGCAGCCAAAGAGCAGATGGGGGCAAGGGACCAAACACTGAAGCTTTCTTT. The chain has TRBV4-1 and TRBJ1-1; possibly TRBD1 for D (6 bases). This CDR3 spans 19 amino acids. Trimming pared 2 bases from V and 2 bases from J, leaving 24 bases between. CDR1 and CDR2 (germline): MGHRA, YSYEKL.

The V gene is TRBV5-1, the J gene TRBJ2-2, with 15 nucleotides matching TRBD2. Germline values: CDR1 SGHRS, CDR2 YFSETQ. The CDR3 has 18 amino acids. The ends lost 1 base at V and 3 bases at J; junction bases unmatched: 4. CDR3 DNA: TGCGCCAGCAGCTTGCGGGGACTAGCGGGGGGCTACACCGGGGAGCTGTTTTTT. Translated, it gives CASSLRGLAGGYTGELFF.

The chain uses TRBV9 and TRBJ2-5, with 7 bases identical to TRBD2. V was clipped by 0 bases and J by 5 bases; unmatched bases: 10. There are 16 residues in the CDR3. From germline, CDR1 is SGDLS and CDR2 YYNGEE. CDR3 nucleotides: TGTGCCAGCAGCGTAGACGGGGGGTCGGGCAGCGAGACCCAGTACTTC. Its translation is CASSVDGGSGSETQYF.

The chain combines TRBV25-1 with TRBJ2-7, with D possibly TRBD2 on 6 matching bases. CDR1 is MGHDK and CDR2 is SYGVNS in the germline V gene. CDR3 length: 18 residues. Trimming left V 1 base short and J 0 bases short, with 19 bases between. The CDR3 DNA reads TGTGCCAGCAGTGAATGGTCGAGGCAGGGAGGATTCTCCTACGAGCAGTACTTC. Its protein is CASSEWSRQGGFSYEQYF.

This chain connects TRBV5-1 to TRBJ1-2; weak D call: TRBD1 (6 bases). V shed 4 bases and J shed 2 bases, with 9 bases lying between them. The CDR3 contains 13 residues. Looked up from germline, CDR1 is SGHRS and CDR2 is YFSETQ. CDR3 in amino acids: CASSETGNYGYTF. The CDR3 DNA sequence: TGCGCCAGCAGCGAAACAGGGAACTATGGCTACACCTTC.

The CDR3 coding sequence is TGTGCCAGCAGTGAATCTAGGAGAAGCACAGATACGCAGTATTTT. Residues: CASSESRRSTDTQYF. J is TRBJ2-3 and V is TRBV6-1; D is ambiguous. Germline CDR1 reads MNHNS; CDR2 reads SASEGT. V dropped 2 bases and J dropped 0 bases, with 9 bases sitting between them. The CDR3 runs 15 residues.

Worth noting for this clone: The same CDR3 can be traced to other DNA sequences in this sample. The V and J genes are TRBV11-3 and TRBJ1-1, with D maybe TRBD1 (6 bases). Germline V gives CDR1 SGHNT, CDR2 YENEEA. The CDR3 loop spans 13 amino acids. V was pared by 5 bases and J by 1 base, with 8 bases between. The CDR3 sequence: CASSLTGNTEAFF. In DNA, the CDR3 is TGTGCCAGCAGCCTGACAGGGAACACTGAAGCTTTCTTT.